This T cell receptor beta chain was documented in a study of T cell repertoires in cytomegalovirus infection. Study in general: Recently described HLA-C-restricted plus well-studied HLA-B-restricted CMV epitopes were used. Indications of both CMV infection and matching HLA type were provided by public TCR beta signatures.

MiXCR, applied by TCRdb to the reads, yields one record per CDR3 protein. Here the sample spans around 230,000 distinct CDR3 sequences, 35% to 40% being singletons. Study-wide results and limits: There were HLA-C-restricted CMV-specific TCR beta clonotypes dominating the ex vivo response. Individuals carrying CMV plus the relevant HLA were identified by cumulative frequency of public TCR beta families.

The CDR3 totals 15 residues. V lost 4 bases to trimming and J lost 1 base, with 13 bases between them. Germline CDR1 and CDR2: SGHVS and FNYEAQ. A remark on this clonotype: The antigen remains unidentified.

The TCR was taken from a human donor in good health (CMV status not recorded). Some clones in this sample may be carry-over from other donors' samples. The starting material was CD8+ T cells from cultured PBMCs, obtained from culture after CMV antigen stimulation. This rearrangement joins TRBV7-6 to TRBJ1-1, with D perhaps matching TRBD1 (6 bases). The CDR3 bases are TGTGCCAGCAGCTCTTCCCAGGGGACGAACACTGAAGCTTTCTTT. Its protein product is CASSSSQGTNTEAFF.